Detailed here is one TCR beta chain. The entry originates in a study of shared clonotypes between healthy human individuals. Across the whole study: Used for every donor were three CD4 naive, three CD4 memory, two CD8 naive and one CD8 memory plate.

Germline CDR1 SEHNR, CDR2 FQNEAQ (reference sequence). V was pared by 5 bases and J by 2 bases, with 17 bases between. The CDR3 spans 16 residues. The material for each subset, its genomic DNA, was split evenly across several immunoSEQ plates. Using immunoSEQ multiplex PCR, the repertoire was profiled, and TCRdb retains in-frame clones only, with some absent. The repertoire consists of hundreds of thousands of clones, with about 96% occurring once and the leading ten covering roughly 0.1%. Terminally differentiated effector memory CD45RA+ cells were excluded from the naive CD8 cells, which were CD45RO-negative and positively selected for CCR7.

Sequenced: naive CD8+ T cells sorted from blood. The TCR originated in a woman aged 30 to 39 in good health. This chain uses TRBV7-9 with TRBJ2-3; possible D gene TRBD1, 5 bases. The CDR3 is CASSPTGRSLTDTQYF. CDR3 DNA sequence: TGTGCCAGCAGCCCCACAGGACGGAGTCTCACAGATACGCAGTATTTT.